A single sample gave rise to the 27 T cell receptor beta chains below, sequenced in a study of response to subunit inactivated influenza vaccine. TCRdb re-derived calls from the RT-PCR reads in MiXCR, one entry per CDR3 protein. The sample carries under 550,000 distinct CDR3 sequences, around 8% recorded once. Sequenced here: PBMCs from blood, sampled less than 30 months after vaccination. The receptors originated from a man aged 50 to 75 who received an inactivated influenza vaccine.

The chain joins TRBV5-1 to TRBJ2-1; D gene uncertain. The germline V and J ends were trimmed by 7 bases and 0 bases, with 17 bases remaining between them. The CDR3 contains 16 residues. Germline lookup yields CDR1 SGHRS and CDR2 YFSETQ. The CDR3 region is CASRSSDASSYNEQFF. In nucleotides, the CDR3 is TGCGCCAGCCGCTCCTCTGACGCGAGCTCCTACAATGAGCAGTTCTTC. The variable domain in full, with the rest retrieved from reference TRBV5-1 and TRBJ2-1, is KAGVTQTPRYLIKTRGQQVTLSCSPISGHRSVSWYQQTPGQGLQFLFEYFSETQRNKGNFPGRFSGRQFSNSRSEMNVSTLELGDSALYLCASRSSDASSYNEQFFGPGTRLTVL.

This clonotype was seen many times. The rearrangement uses TRBV10-3 and TRBJ2-5; D is possibly TRBD1 (6 bases). Germline CDR1 reads ENHRY; CDR2 reads SYGVKD. V was cut by 4 bases and J by 6 bases, with 12 bases left in between. The CDR3 sequence is 13 residues long. The CDR3 sequence: CAISGAGTQTQYF. The CDR3 coding sequence is TGTGCCATCAGTGGTGCAGGGACACAGACCCAGTACTTC.

The chain employs TRBV14 and TRBJ2-5; D remains ambiguous. The CDR3 totals 14 residues. The ends were cut back, 3 bases at V and 4 bases at J, with 12 bases in the middle. The germline CDR1 and CDR2 sequences are SGHDN and FVKESK. CDR3 loop: CASSQTPKGETQYF. DNA of the CDR3: TGTGCCAGCAGCCAGACTCCCAAAGGAGAGACCCAGTACTTC.

The chain couples TRBV9 to TRBJ2-2, with no clear D. The CDR3 is 16 residues long. Trimming stripped 0 bases from V and 1 base from J, with 10 bases between. Germline lookup yields CDR1 SGDLS and CDR2 YYNGEE. The CDR3 DNA sequence: TGTGCCAGCAGCGTAGGGTCCAGCGTGAACACCGGGGAGCTGTTTTTT. Protein: CASSVGSSVNTGELFF.

This clonotype occurred many times. This chain connects TRBV5-1 to TRBJ2-3; TRBD2 aligns across 9 bases. The CDR3 sequence is 16 residues long. The V segment lost 6 bases and the J segment 3 bases; nucleotides outside the gene matches: 11. Germline lookup yields CDR1 SGHRS and CDR2 YFSETQ. The CDR3 DNA reads TGCGCCAGCACTCCGGCCCCTAGCGGGACGACAGATACGCAGTATTTT. Translated: CASTPAPSGTTDTQYF.

CDR3 DNA sequence: TGCGCCAGCAGCCTCTCCGGGACAGGTTCGTACTACGAGCAGTACTTC. This sequence encodes CASSLSGTGSYYEQYF. This sequence joins TRBV5-1 and TRBJ2-7, with 8 bases lining up with TRBD1. The CDR3 loop spans 16 amino acids. Germline V lookup: CDR1 SGHRS, CDR2 YFSETQ. The J segment lost 3 bases and the V segment lost 4 bases, leaving 12 bases of the junction unmatched.

This chain joins TRBV20-1 and TRBJ2-5, with D tentatively TRBD2 (5 bases). Per germline, CDR1 DFQATT and CDR2 SNEGSKA (reference sequence). CDR3 length: 15 amino acids. V was clipped by 4 bases and J by 0 bases, with 15 bases between them. CDR3 nucleotides: TGCAGTGCTAAGCGAGGGCAAGTCTACCAAGAGACCCAGTACTTC. Translation: CSAKRGQVYQETQYF.

The CDR3 loop reads CASSLEGPKYNEQFF. The DNA of the CDR3 is TGTGCCAGCAGTTTGGAGGGGCCGAAGTACAATGAGCAGTTCTTC. The V gene is TRBV27, the J gene TRBJ2-1; TRBD2 might be the D (6 bases). Trimming removed 3 bases from V and 4 bases from J, with 13 bases in between. This CDR3 has 15 residues. Germline CDR1 is MNHEY and CDR2 is SMNVEV (reference sequence).

CDR3 protein: CASSYVTWHEQFF. The CDR3 nucleotides are TGTGCCAGCAGTTACGTTACTTGGCATGAGCAGTTCTTC. This chain joins TRBV6-6 and TRBJ2-1; D ambiguous. Deletions cut 2 bases from V and 8 bases from J, with 10 bases between. The CDR3 sequence is 13 residues long. In germline, CDR1 is MNHNY, CDR2 SVGAGI (reference sequence).

This clonotype has only a few counts. V gene TRBV6-1 combines with J gene TRBJ2-6; D may be TRBD1 or TRBD2 (5 bases each). CDR3 size: 17 residues. Germline loops: CDR1 MNHNS, CDR2 SASEGT. V lost 7 bases, J lost 3 bases, and 19 bases lay in between. The CDR3 region has the DNA TGTGCCAGCAAACGGGGCGGAGTCCGGGTTGGGGCCAACGTCCTGACTTTC. Its protein product is CASKRGGVRVGANVLTF.

V is TRBV10-3 and J is TRBJ2-7; D not certain. This CDR3 spans 13 amino acids. The V end lost 0 bases, the J end lost 0 bases, and 3 bases lay between the germline ends. Looked up from germline, CDR1 is ENHRY and CDR2 is SYGVKD. CDR3 nucleotides: TGTGCCATCAGTGAGTCCGCCTCCTACGAGCAGTACTTC. It is translated as CAISESASYEQYF.

This rearrangement joins TRBV7-2 to TRBJ2-7, with TRBD2 identical over 10 bases. The CDR3 is 16 amino acids. The germline V gene encodes CDR1 SGHTA and CDR2 FQGNSA. The ends lost 4 bases at V and 3 bases at J; junction bases unmatched: 9. The DNA for the CDR3 is TGTGCCAGCAGCTCGCCCGTTAGCGGGAGGCGCTACGAGCAGTACTTC. Amino acid sequence: CASSSPVSGRRYEQYF.

The rearrangement links TRBV10-3 to TRBJ2-1; D may be TRBD2 (6 bases). Trimming stripped 11 bases from V and 7 bases from J, with 15 bases between. The CDR3 consists of 12 residues. In germline, CDR1 is ENHRY, CDR2 SYGVKD. CDR3 residues: CASGLLENEQFF. The CDR3 region has the DNA TGTGCCTCGGGACTCTTGGAAAATGAGCAGTTCTTC.

There are many counts of this clonotype. The V gene is TRBV4-3, the J gene TRBJ1-5; the D gene is possibly TRBD1 (5 bases). CDR1 and CDR2 (germline): LGHNA, YSLEER. The V gene lost 2 bases and the J gene lost 5 bases, with 13 bases spanning the gap. This CDR3 spans 15 amino acids. The CDR3 DNA follows: TGCGCCAGCAGCCAACATCGGACAAGGGATCAGCCCCAGCATTTT. It translates to CASSQHRTRDQPQHF.

The chain recombines TRBV12-3 or TRBV12-4 with TRBJ2-5, with 9 bases that match TRBD1. The CDR3 consists of 15 residues. V dropped 5 bases and J dropped 5; count of bases not matched to a gene: 9. The CDR3, as DNA: TGTGCCAGCAGTCCTCAACAGGGGGCGAGGGAGACCCAGTACTTC. Its protein product is CASSPQQGARETQYF.

The chain couples TRBV7-2 to TRBJ1-4; D is ambiguous. The V gene lost 1 base and the J gene lost 4 bases, with 13 bases spanning the gap. Germline V CDR1 and CDR2: SGHTA, FQGNSA. This CDR3 is built from 16 residues. The CDR3 spells CASSLVPGRVNEKLFF. CDR3 sequence (DNA): TGTGCCAGCAGCTTAGTCCCAGGCAGAGTTAATGAAAAACTGTTTTTT.

This clonotype was counted between two and nine times. CDR3 amino acids: CASSLMALAGGPTGELFF. The CDR3 DNA is TGTGCCAGCAGTTTAATGGCACTAGCGGGAGGACCAACCGGGGAGCTGTTTTTT. The rearrangement joins TRBV28 to TRBJ2-2; TRBD2 matches at 12 bases. The CDR3 length is 18 residues. Germline CDR1 and CDR2: MDHEN and SYDVKM. J was trimmed by 5 bases and V by 2 bases; bases with no gene match: 9.

J is TRBJ2-1 and V is TRBV5-1, with unresolved D. This CDR3 has 14 residues. Trimming shortened V by 0 bases and J by 8 bases, and 12 bases separated the two germline ends. The germline CDR1 and CDR2 sequences are SGHRS and YFSETQ. This chain's CDR3 is CASSLASSIYEQFF. The CDR3 DNA reads TGCGCCAGCAGCTTGGCGTCCTCAATCTATGAGCAGTTCTTC.

The genes are TRBV7-6 and TRBJ2-2, with D perhaps matching TRBD2 (7 bases). The germline gives CDR1 SGHVS, CDR2 FNYEAQ. Trimming left V 4 bases short and J 4 bases short, with 13 bases between. The CDR3 is 15 amino acids. CDR3 sequence reads: CASSSHREGTGELFF. The CDR3 DNA is TGTGCCAGCAGCTCCCACAGGGAGGGCACCGGGGAGCTGTTTTTT.

Concerning this clonotype: It may be a read error: a sequence one base away is much more abundant. The V gene is TRBV7-6, the J gene TRBJ2-2; D is uncertain. V shed 5 bases and J shed 6 bases, with 4 bases lying between them. CDR3 length equals 11 residues. Germline V gene data show CDR1 as SGHVS and CDR2 as FNYEAQ. The DNA of the CDR3 is TGTGCCAGCAGCCCATCCGGGGAGCTGTTTTTT. Translated: CASSPSGELFF.

This clonotype appeared many times. The CDR3 region has the DNA TGCAGTGCTAGGGGGATTAACACTGAAGCTTTCTTT. Amino acids: CSARGINTEAFF. The chain recombines TRBV20-1 with TRBJ1-1; no clear D gene. The V and J ends lost 3 bases and 2 bases respectively, with 7 bases between them. The CDR3 sequence is 12 residues long. Per the germline V gene, CDR1 is DFQATT and CDR2 is SNEGSKA (reference sequence).

The table lists this clonotype with many counts. The rearrangement joins TRBV15 to TRBJ1-5; the D is unclear. The CDR3 loop spans 14 amino acids. Per germline, CDR1 LNHNV and CDR2 YYDKDF (reference sequence). Deletions cut 0 bases from V and 7 bases from J, with 10 bases between. The CDR3 loop is CATSREQISQPQHF. The CDR3 DNA follows: TGTGCCACCAGCAGAGAACAAATCAGCCAGCCCCAGCATTTT.

There are many counts of this clonotype. The rearrangement joins TRBV5-1 to TRBJ2-1, with 10 bases fitting TRBD2. The CDR3 loop spans 16 amino acids. The V segment lost 0 bases and the J segment 7 bases; nucleotides outside the gene matches: 7. Germline V gene sequence: CDR1 SGHRS, CDR2 YFSETQ. The CDR3 reads CASSLGASGRGNEQFF. CDR3 nucleotides: TGCGCCAGCAGCTTGGGGGCTAGCGGGAGAGGTAATGAGCAGTTCTTC.

This clonotype was observed a few times. The genes are TRBV12-3 or TRBV12-4 and TRBJ1-6; 10 positions match TRBD1. V lost 10 bases and J lost 7; bases outside the gene matches: 4. The CDR3 has 13 amino acids. CDR3 sequence reads: CATRTGGNSPLHF. The CDR3 DNA is TGTGCCACCAGGACAGGGGGAAATTCACCCCTCCACTTT.

This clonotype was counted at least ten times. The chain couples TRBV5-1 to TRBJ2-1; tentatively, D is TRBD1 (5 bases). The CDR3 contains 14 residues. CDR1 SGHRS and CDR2 YFSETQ come from the germline V gene. With 4 bases removed from V and 7 bases from J, the gap between germline ends came to 15 bases. CDR3 DNA: TGCGCCAGCAGCCTAAGCACAGGTGTGAATGAGCAGTTCTTC. Translation: CASSLSTGVNEQFF.

V is TRBV5-1 and J is TRBJ2-6; D uncertain. V lost 6 bases, J lost 1 base, and 11 bases lay in between. This CDR3 region has 15 residues. Germline values: CDR1 SGHRS, CDR2 YFSETQ. The CDR3 DNA reads TGCGCCAGCAATCCCCCTGAGTCTGGGGCCAACGTCCTGACTTTC. Protein sequence: CASNPPESGANVLTF.

V and J are TRBV20-1 and TRBJ2-5; D might be TRBD2 (6 bases). This CDR3 comprises 14 residues. V lost 5 bases and J lost 7, with 20 bases in between. Germline assignment: CDR1 DFQATT and CDR2 SNEGSKA (reference sequence). The CDR3 DNA reads TGCAGTGCTCCCCTAGGACTTTTGGGAGGGACCCAGTACTTC. Translating it yields CSAPLGLLGGTQYF.